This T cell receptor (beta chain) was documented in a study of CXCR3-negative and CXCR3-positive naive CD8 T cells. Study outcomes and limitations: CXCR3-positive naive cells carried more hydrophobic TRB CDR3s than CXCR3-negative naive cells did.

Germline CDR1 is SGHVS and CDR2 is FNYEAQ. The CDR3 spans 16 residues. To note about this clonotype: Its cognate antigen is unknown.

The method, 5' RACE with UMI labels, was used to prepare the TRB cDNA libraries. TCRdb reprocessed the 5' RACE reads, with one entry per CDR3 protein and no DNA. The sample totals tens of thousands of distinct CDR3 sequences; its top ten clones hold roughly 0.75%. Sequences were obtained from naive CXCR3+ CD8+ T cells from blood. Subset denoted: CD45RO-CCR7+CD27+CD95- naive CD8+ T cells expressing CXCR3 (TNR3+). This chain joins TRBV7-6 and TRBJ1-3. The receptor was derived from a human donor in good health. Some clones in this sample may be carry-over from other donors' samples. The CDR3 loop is CASSSQTEDSGNTIYF. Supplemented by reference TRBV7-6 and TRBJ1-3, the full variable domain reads GAGVSQSPRYKVTKRGQDVALRCDPISGHVSLYWYRQALGQGPEFLTYFNYEAQQDKSGLPNDRFSAERPEGSISTLTIQRTEQRDSAMYRCASSSQTEDSGNTIYFGEGSWLTVV.